This T cell receptor (beta chain) was sequenced in a study of blood T cell repertoires in COVID-19. Across the whole study: Material from acute and convalescent COVID-19 was sourced from the United States, Italy and Spain. T cells, B-cell-depleted T cells, or PBMCs supplied cDNA or gDNA.

V dropped 6 bases and J dropped 3 bases, with 13 bases sitting between them. Germline loops: CDR1 SGHAT, CDR2 FQNNGV. CDR3 length equals 14 residues. Authors' analysis steps: It was from reference gene primer amplification that nucleated cell counts were estimated. The method was immunoSEQ multiplex PCR; TCRdb's version includes in-frame clones alone and lacks a portion of them. For V, J and clone size, that table is used; D and trimming come from the DNA. The sample has more than 9,000 clones; 82% are singletons. The sequenced material came from peripheral blood. The rearrangement uses TRBV11-2 and TRBJ2-3, with TRBD2 as a possible D gene (5 bases). This receptor was identified in a woman aged 55-69 years with acute or convalescent COVID-19. The CDR3: CASSRGPRTDTQYF. In DNA form, the CDR3 reads TGTGCCAGCAGTAGAGGGCCCAGGACAGATACGCAGTATTTT.